A selection of T cell receptor beta chains follows, all from one sample in a study of PD-1 blockade in classical Hodgkin lymphoma. Here immunoSEQ multiplex PCR was the method, and the copy in TCRdb shows in-frame clones only, minus some. The repertoire holds more than 25,000 clones, with 80% to 90% as singletons. The sample consisted of peripheral blood mononuclear cells (PBMCs), taken at baseline. The receptors were gathered from a human donor with classical Hodgkin lymphoma. CDR3s include the opening cysteine and the closing phenylalanine or tryptophan. D genes are given only for firm matches. Clone size is given for some rows only: seen once, a few or many times, or a class if the clone is expanded.

CDR3aa: CASSLSTGNPYGYTF
CDR3nt: TGCGCCAGCAGCTTATCAACAGGGAATCCCTATGGCTACACCTTC
abundance: NA
j_gene: TRBJ1-2
d_gene: NA
v_gene: TRBV5-1

CDR3aa: CASSPGQGQPQHF
CDR3nt: TGTGCCAGTAGCCCGGGACAAGGTCAGCCCCAGCATTTT
abundance: NA
j_gene: TRBJ1-5
d_gene: NA
v_gene: TRBV19

CDR3aa: CASSHPGVGYTGELFF
CDR3nt: TGTGCCAGCAGTCACCCAGGGGTCGGGTACACCGGGGAGCTGTTTTTT
abundance: NA
j_gene: TRBJ2-2
d_gene: NA
v_gene: TRBV27

CDR3aa: CASSLQDPRTDTQYF
CDR3nt: TGCGCCAGCAGCTTACAAGATCCCCGCACAGATACGCAGTATTTT
abundance: NA
j_gene: TRBJ2-3
d_gene: NA
v_gene: TRBV5-1

CDR3aa: CASSLENYGYTF
CDR3nt: TGTGCCAGCAGCTTAGAGAACTATGGCTACACCTTC
abundance: NA
j_gene: TRBJ1-2
d_gene: NA
v_gene: TRBV7-2

CDR3aa: CASSQGTGTYEAFF
CDR3nt: TGTGCCAGCAGCCAAGGGACAGGGACCTACGAAGCTTTCTTT
abundance: NA
j_gene: TRBJ1-1
d_gene: TRBD1
v_gene: TRBV4-2

CDR3aa: CAIRDPSVGMSSYNEQFF
CDR3nt: TGTGCCATCAGGGACCCCTCGGTTGGGATGAGCTCCTACAATGAGCAGTTCTTC
abundance: NA
j_gene: TRBJ2-1
d_gene: NA
v_gene: TRBV10-3

CDR3aa: CASSQGTSGGFSYNEQFF
CDR3nt: TGCGCCAGCAGCCAAGGGACTAGCGGGGGTTTCTCCTACAATGAGCAGTTCTTC
abundance: NA
j_gene: TRBJ2-1
d_gene: TRBD2
v_gene: TRBV4-3

CDR3aa: CASSSWTGRLAGGHEQFF
CDR3nt: TGTGCCAGCAGCTCTTGGACAGGGCGACTAGCGGGGGGGCATGAGCAGTTCTTC
abundance: NA
j_gene: TRBJ2-1
d_gene: TRBD2
v_gene: TRBV4-2

CDR3aa: CASSLRGGNEQFF
CDR3nt: TGTGCCAGCAGCTTGAGGGGAGGTAATGAGCAGTTCTTC
abundance: NA
j_gene: TRBJ2-1
d_gene: NA
v_gene: TRBV5-4

CDR3aa: CASSLEGTGLASPLHF
CDR3nt: TGCGCCAGCAGCTTGGAAGGGACAGGACTGGCTTCACCCCTCCACTTT
abundance: NA
j_gene: TRBJ1-6
d_gene: TRBD1
v_gene: TRBV5-1

CDR3aa: CASRAGTLNTEAFF
CDR3nt: TGCGCCAGCAGAGCCGGGACCTTGAACACTGAAGCTTTCTTT
abundance: NA
j_gene: TRBJ1-1
d_gene: NA
v_gene: TRBV5-1

CDR3aa: CASSSLEREATVHSGANVLTF
CDR3nt: TGTGCCAGCAGCTCCTTAGAACGGGAAGCGACAGTCCACTCTGGGGCCAACGTCCTGACTTTC
abundance: NA
j_gene: TRBJ2-6
d_gene: NA
v_gene: TRBV7-3

CDR3aa: CASSFLTGGPSYEQYF
CDR3nt: TGTGCCAGCAGTTTCCTGACAGGGGGTCCATCCTACGAGCAGTACTTC
abundance: few
j_gene: TRBJ2-7
d_gene: TRBD1
v_gene: TRBV6-6

CDR3aa: CASSRDRGTDTQYF
CDR3nt: TGTGCCAGCAGTCGGGACAGGGGCACAGATACGCAGTATTTT
abundance: NA
j_gene: TRBJ2-3
d_gene: TRBD1
v_gene: TRBV6-1

CDR3aa: CASSLGTGGSYEQYF
CDR3nt: TGTGCCAGCAGCTTAGGGACGGGGGGCTCCTACGAGCAGTACTTC
abundance: NA
j_gene: TRBJ2-7
d_gene: TRBD2
v_gene: TRBV7-8

CDR3aa: CATSRGTGGYEQYF
CDR3nt: TGTGCCACCAGCAGAGGGACAGGGGGTTACGAGCAGTACTTC
abundance: NA
j_gene: TRBJ2-7
d_gene: TRBD1
v_gene: TRBV15

CDR3aa: CASSKPPSGGLLEQYF
CDR3nt: TGTGCCAGCAGCAAACCCCCTAGCGGGGGCCTCCTCGAGCAGTACTTC
abundance: NA
j_gene: TRBJ2-7
d_gene: NA
v_gene: TRBV21-1

CDR3aa: CASSELGRATDNEKLFF
CDR3nt: TGTGCCAGCAGTGAACTCGGACGGGCCACTGATAATGAAAAACTGTTTTTT
abundance: NA
j_gene: TRBJ1-4
d_gene: NA
v_gene: TRBV25-1

CDR3aa: CASSLVSESYEQYF
CDR3nt: TGCGCCAGCAGCTTGGTTTCAGAGTCCTACGAGCAGTACTTC
abundance: NA
j_gene: TRBJ2-7
d_gene: NA
v_gene: TRBV5-1

CDR3aa: CASSLGTGSYGYTF
CDR3nt: TGTGCCAGCAGCTTAGGCACAGGGAGCTATGGCTACACCTTC
abundance: NA
j_gene: TRBJ1-2
d_gene: NA
v_gene: TRBV7-8

CDR3aa: CATTELGTRKETQYF
CDR3nt: TGTGCCACCACGGAATTGGGGACTAGGAAAGAGACCCAGTACTTC
abundance: NA
j_gene: TRBJ2-5
d_gene: TRBD2
v_gene: TRBV7-8

CDR3aa: CASSTRRTGVKAEAFF
CDR3nt: TGTGCCAGCAGCACCAGAAGGACAGGGGTAAAGGCTGAAGCTTTCTTT
abundance: NA
j_gene: TRBJ1-1
d_gene: TRBD1
v_gene: TRBV11-1

CDR3aa: CASRGGQGRTDTQYF
CDR3nt: TGTGCCAGCAGGGGAGGACAGGGCCGCACAGATACGCAGTATTTT
abundance: NA
j_gene: TRBJ2-3
d_gene: TRBD1
v_gene: TRBV6-5

CDR3aa: CASSQDQSGGTYEQYF
CDR3nt: TGTGCCAGCAGCCAAGACCAAAGCGGGGGTACCTACGAGCAGTACTTC
abundance: NA
j_gene: TRBJ2-7
d_gene: TRBD2
v_gene: TRBV4-2

CDR3aa: CASSSAGTEDEKLFF
CDR3nt: TGCGCCAGCAGCTCGGCCGGGACAGAAGATGAAAAACTGTTTTTT
abundance: NA
j_gene: TRBJ1-4
d_gene: TRBD1
v_gene: TRBV5-1

CDR3aa: CAWSPKAGGTDTQYF
CDR3nt: TGTGCCTGGAGTCCCAAGGCGGGAGGGACAGATACGCAGTATTTT
abundance: NA
j_gene: TRBJ2-3
d_gene: TRBD2
v_gene: TRBV30

CDR3aa: CASSQGDRGLSGYTF
CDR3nt: TGTGCCAGCAGCCAAGGGGACAGGGGGCTTTCTGGCTACACCTTC
abundance: NA
j_gene: TRBJ1-2
d_gene: TRBD1
v_gene: TRBV7-3

CDR3aa: CASSLARDPLHF
CDR3nt: TGTGCCAGCAGCTTAGCGCGGGACCCCCTCCACTTT
abundance: few
j_gene: TRBJ1-6
d_gene: NA
v_gene: TRBV7-2

CDR3aa: CASSARQPSGYGYTF
CDR3nt: TGTGCCAGCAGCGCCCGACAGCCGTCCGGCTATGGCTACACCTTC
abundance: NA
j_gene: TRBJ1-2
d_gene: NA
v_gene: TRBV21-1

CDR3aa: CASSLGGGLTDTQYF
CDR3nt: TGTGCCAGCAGCTTAGGCGGGGGGTTGACAGATACGCAGTATTTT
abundance: NA
j_gene: TRBJ2-3
d_gene: TRBD2
v_gene: TRBV7-3

CDR3aa: CASSLDFVDTQYF
CDR3nt: TGCGCCAGCAGCTTGGACTTTGTGGATACGCAGTATTTT
abundance: NA
j_gene: TRBJ2-3
d_gene: NA
v_gene: TRBV5-1

CDR3aa: CASSQGSLAGGIAETQYF
CDR3nt: TGCGCCAGCAGCCAAGGTTCCCTGGCTGGGGGCATCGCAGAGACCCAGTACTTC
abundance: once
j_gene: TRBJ2-5
d_gene: NA
v_gene: TRBV4-3

CDR3aa: CASSINPGTNTEAFF
CDR3nt: TGTGCCAGCAGCATTAATCCGGGGACGAACACTGAAGCTTTCTTT
abundance: NA
j_gene: TRBJ1-1
d_gene: NA
v_gene: TRBV7-6

CDR3aa: CASSPQRGGETQYF
CDR3nt: TGTGCCAGCTCACCACAGCGGGGAGGGGAGACCCAGTACTTC
abundance: NA
j_gene: TRBJ2-5
d_gene: TRBD2
v_gene: TRBV18

CDR3aa: CASSLSLGGQPQHF
CDR3nt: TGTGCCAGCAGCTTGTCTCTGGGAGGCCAGCCCCAGCATTTT
abundance: NA
j_gene: TRBJ1-5
d_gene: NA
v_gene: TRBV5-6

CDR3aa: CASSRVSTEAFF
CDR3nt: TGTGCCAGCAGCCGGGTGAGCACTGAAGCTTTCTTT
abundance: NA
j_gene: TRBJ1-1
d_gene: NA
v_gene: TRBV7-9

CDR3aa: CASSFSLAGIDEQFF
CDR3nt: TGCGCCAGCAGCTTTTCACTAGCGGGAATTGATGAGCAGTTCTTC
abundance: NA
j_gene: TRBJ2-1
d_gene: TRBD2
v_gene: TRBV5-1

CDR3aa: CASSGGGFETQYF
CDR3nt: TGTGCCAGCAGCGGGGGGGGCTTTGAGACCCAGTACTTC
abundance: NA
j_gene: TRBJ2-5
d_gene: NA
v_gene: TRBV9

CDR3aa: CASVRRSQETQYF
CDR3nt: TGTGCCAGCGTCAGGAGATCCCAAGAGACCCAGTACTTC
abundance: NA
j_gene: TRBJ2-5
d_gene: NA
v_gene: TRBV6-5

CDR3aa: CASSLRALAGGLYNEQFF
CDR3nt: TGTGCCAGCAGCTTAAGGGCGTTAGCGGGGGGACTCTACAATGAGCAGTTCTTC
abundance: NA
j_gene: TRBJ2-1
d_gene: TRBD2
v_gene: TRBV7-2

CDR3aa: CARSLGQGGNQPQHF
CDR3nt: TGTGCCAGAAGCTTGGGGCAGGGCGGCAATCAGCCCCAGCATTTT
abundance: NA
j_gene: TRBJ1-5
d_gene: NA
v_gene: TRBV5-3

CDR3aa: CASSLVQNQETQYF
CDR3nt: TGTGCCAGCAGCTTAGTTCAGAACCAAGAGACCCAGTACTTC
abundance: NA
j_gene: TRBJ2-5
d_gene: NA
v_gene: TRBV7-9

CDR3aa: CASSPIYYSESSYEQYF
CDR3nt: TGCGCCAGCAGTCCCATTTATTACAGTGAGAGCTCCTACGAGCAGTACTTC
abundance: NA
j_gene: TRBJ2-7
d_gene: NA
v_gene: TRBV5-1

CDR3aa: CASSLEGGRYNEQFF
CDR3nt: TGTGCCAGCAGCTTAGAAGGGGGTAGGTACAATGAGCAGTTCTTC
abundance: NA
j_gene: TRBJ2-1
d_gene: NA
v_gene: TRBV7-9

CDR3aa: CASRWGQGRNEQFF
CDR3nt: TGTGCCAGCAGGTGGGGACAGGGCCGGAATGAGCAGTTCTTC
abundance: NA
j_gene: TRBJ2-1
d_gene: TRBD1
v_gene: TRBV6-5

CDR3aa: CASSWGTGSSTDTQYF
CDR3nt: TGTGCCAGCAGCTGGGGGACAGGGAGCAGCACAGATACGCAGTATTTT
abundance: NA
j_gene: TRBJ2-3
d_gene: TRBD1
v_gene: TRBV5-4

CDR3aa: CASSPLGTGGVETQYF
CDR3nt: TGCGCCAGCAGCCCCCTCGGGACAGGGGGTGTAGAGACCCAGTACTTC
abundance: NA
j_gene: TRBJ2-5
d_gene: TRBD1
v_gene: TRBV5-1

CDR3aa: CASSYPLETQYF
CDR3nt: TGTGCCAGCAGTTACCCTCTTGAGACCCAGTACTTC
abundance: NA
j_gene: TRBJ2-5
d_gene: NA
v_gene: TRBV6-6

CDR3aa: CASILARDYEQYF
CDR3nt: TGTGCCAGCATCCTTGCCAGGGACTACGAGCAGTACTTC
abundance: NA
j_gene: TRBJ2-7
d_gene: NA
v_gene: TRBV2

CDR3aa: CASSLSGAEYGYTF
CDR3nt: TGTGCCAGCAGCTTATCAGGGGCGGAATATGGCTACACCTTC
abundance: once
j_gene: TRBJ1-2
d_gene: NA
v_gene: TRBV7-9

CDR3aa: CASKTQENEKLFF
CDR3nt: TGTGCCAGCAAGACCCAAGAAAATGAAAAACTGTTTTTT
abundance: NA
j_gene: TRBJ1-4
d_gene: NA
v_gene: TRBV2

CDR3aa: CASSLAMTNTDTQYF
CDR3nt: TGTGCCAGCAGCTTGGCTATGACGAACACAGATACGCAGTATTTT
abundance: NA
j_gene: TRBJ2-3
d_gene: NA
v_gene: TRBV7-9